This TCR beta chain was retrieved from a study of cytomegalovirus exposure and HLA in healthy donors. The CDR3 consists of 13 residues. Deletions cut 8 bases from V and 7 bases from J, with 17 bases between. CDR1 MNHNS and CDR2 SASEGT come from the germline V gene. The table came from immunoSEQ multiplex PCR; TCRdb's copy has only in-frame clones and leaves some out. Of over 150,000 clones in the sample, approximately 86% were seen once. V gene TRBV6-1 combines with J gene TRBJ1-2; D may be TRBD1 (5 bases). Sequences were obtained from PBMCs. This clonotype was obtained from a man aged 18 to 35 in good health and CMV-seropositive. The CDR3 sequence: CASSGVAYTGYTF. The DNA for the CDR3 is TGTGCCAGCTCGGGGGTGGCTTACACTGGCTACACCTTC.